Shown below are 13 T cell receptor beta chains from a single sample sequenced in a study of tumor-infiltrating lymphocytes in primary liver carcinoma. Reverse transcription of approximately 500 ng total RNA with a constant-region primer produced TCR beta cDNA. TCR beta libraries came from three nested multiplex PCR rounds using slightly modified ARM-PCR. A C-beta reverse primer was combined with TRBV1-TRBV30 forward primers in the first two PCR rounds, and each round had approximately 10 cycles. TCRdb re-called the multiplex PCR reads through MiXCR, storing one row per CDR3 protein. The sample has under 150,000 distinct CDR3 sequences, around 70% seen once; the top ten hold over 8%. The approximately 20-31 mg bulk tissue piece was not sorted before simultaneous RNA and DNA extraction. Input material: tumor-adjacent normal liver tissue. The receptors derive from a woman aged 60-70 years with primary liver carcinoma and hepatitis B virus infection.

The chain joins TRBV20-1 to TRBJ1-5; D unresolved. Germline V gene sequence: CDR1 DFQATT, CDR2 SNEGSKA (reference sequence). This CDR3 is 14 amino acids long. The V end lost 3 bases, the J end lost 5 bases, and 14 bases lay between the germline ends. The CDR3: CSARQRRSDQPQHF. The DNA for the CDR3 is TGCAGTGCTAGGCAGAGGAGGAGTGATCAGCCCCAGCATTTT.

With respect to this clonotype: Sequence at one end of the junction differs from germline and may be a read error. The chain combines TRBV5-6 with TRBJ2-7, with D maybe TRBD1 (6 bases). Germline lookup yields CDR1 SGHDT and CDR2 YYEEEE. The CDR3 is 13 amino acids. As DNA, the CDR3 is TGTACCAGCAGCTTGGACAGACTCGGCGAACAGTACTTC. Amino acid sequence: CTSSLDRLGEQYF.

As concerns this clonotype: An end of the junction does not agree with germline; a read error may underlie this. V is TRBV6-5 and J is TRBJ2-3; TRBD2 might be the D (5 bases). Germline assignment: CDR1 MNHEY and CDR2 SVGAGI. The CDR3 covers 15 residues. As DNA, the CDR3 is TGTGCCAGCTCAGCCAGAGGGAGTAGCACAGATACGCTGTATTTT. It codes for CASSARGSSTDTLYF.

The chain employs TRBV23-1 and TRBJ2-1, with 11 bases matching TRBD2. TRBV23-1 is placed among ORFs of uncertain function. The junction had 12 bases not matched to a gene; V was cut back by 4 bases and J by 10 bases. This CDR3 has 16 residues. This CDR3 reads CASSPPASGRWREQFF. The CDR3 DNA sequence: TGCGCCAGCAGTCCGCCGGCTAGCGGGAGGTGGAGGGAGCAGTTCTTC.

Notes on this clonotype: Mismatch with germline at one junction end may stem from a read error. The V gene is TRBV5-4, the J gene TRBJ1-5; no clear D gene. The CDR3 length is 15 residues. The V gene's germline CDR1 is SGHNT and CDR2 YYREEE (reference sequence). CDR3 bases: TGTGCCAGCAGCTTGGGGACGGCGTGCAACCAGCCCCAGCATTTT. This codes for CASSLGTACNQPQHF.

On this clonotype: The junction departs from the called germline gene at one end, perhaps through a read error. The DNA for the CDR3 is TGTGCCAGCAGTTTAGGGGGGGGAGCCACCGCGGAGCTGTTTTTT. It translates to CASSLGGGATAELFF. This rearrangement joins TRBV28 to TRBJ2-2; 7 positions agree with TRBD2. Germline CDR1 is MDHEN and CDR2 is SYDVKM. This CDR3 is built from 15 residues.

This clonotype was recorded once. Given a much more abundant clone one base away, this may be a read error. The rearrangement joins TRBV28 to TRBJ2-1; 8 bases agree with TRBD1. The CDR3 totals 16 residues. J lost 4 bases, V lost 6 bases, and 11 bases had no gene match. Germline CDR1 is MDHEN and CDR2 is SYDVKM. The CDR3: CASSSRGDRSYNEQFF. The CDR3 nucleotides read TGTGCCAGCAGCTCTCGAGGGGACAGGTCGTACAATGAGCAGTTCTTC.

This chain uses TRBV20-1 with TRBJ2-1; 13 nucleotides align to TRBD2. CDR3 size: 20 residues. The junction had 15 bases not matched to a gene; V was cut back by 3 bases and J by 1 base. Germline lookup yields CDR1 DFQATT and CDR2 SNEGSKA (reference sequence). The DNA for the CDR3 is TGCAGTGCTAGTTGGACTAGCGGGAGCCTAAGAGGCCGGTCCTACAATGAGCAGTTCTTC. Its protein product is CSASWTSGSLRGRSYNEQFF.

Points on this clonotype: The junction shows a germline mismatch at one end, possibly a read error. The chain links TRBV6-1 to TRBJ2-3, with D possibly TRBD1 on 8 matching bases. In germline, CDR1 is MNHNS, CDR2 SASEGT. The CDR3 is 17 amino acids. CDR3 region: CASSEGTGGSSTDTQYF. The CDR3, as DNA: TGTGCCAGTAGTGAGGGGACAGGCGGGAGTAGCACAGATACGCAGTATTTT.

This chain connects TRBV29-1 to TRBJ2-1, with D unclear. This CDR3 spans 11 amino acids. Trimming stripped 3 bases from V and 10 bases from J, with 10 bases between. The germline CDR1 and CDR2 sequences are SQVTM and ANQGSEA. The CDR3 bases are TGCAGCGTTGAGACCTGCAAAGAGCAGTTCTTC. Translating gives CSVETCKEQFF.

The chain carries TRBV12-3 or TRBV12-4 and TRBJ1-4, with TRBD1 identical over 9 bases. This CDR3 has 16 amino acids. Trimming removed 10 bases from V and 10 bases from J; junction bases left unmatched: 19. In DNA form, the CDR3 reads TGTGCCATCAGGATCTTACCGGGACAGGGCTTCGGAAAACTGTTTTTT. It codes for CAIRILPGQGFGKLFF.

V gene TRBV7-6 combines with J gene TRBJ2-7; D perhaps matches TRBD1 (6 bases). The CDR3 has 14 amino acids. The V gene's germline CDR1 is SGHVS and CDR2 FNYEAQ. V gave up 5 bases and J gave up 6 bases, with 17 bases separating them. The CDR3 region has the DNA TGTGCCAGCAGCCCGGGGACACGGGGCTTCGAGCAGTACTTC. It specifies CASSPGTRGFEQYF.

For this clonotype: One end of the junction fails to match germline, which may point to a read error. The chain recombines TRBV6-6 with TRBJ2-3, with 8 positions matching TRBD1. CDR1 is MNHNY and CDR2 is SVGAGI in the germline V gene (reference sequence). The CDR3 covers 17 residues. CDR3 protein: CASSTWTGRSGTGTLYF. The CDR3 DNA is TGTGCCAGCAGTACTTGGACAGGGAGGAGTGGCACAGGTACGCTGTATTTT.